The clone carrying this T cell receptor (beta chain) has just a few counts. This sample was included in a study of blood T cell repertoires in COVID-19. Study-wide background: T cells, B-cell-depleted T cells, or PBMCs provided the cDNA or gDNA that served as material.

TCRdb keeps only in-frame clones here, not all; method: immunoSEQ multiplex PCR. The table has around 310,000 clones, 85% to 90% seen once; the top ten hold approximately 0.98%. The germline gives CDR1 MDHEN, CDR2 SYDVKM. This CDR3 contains 12 residues. V shed 7 bases, J shed 2 bases, and the junction held 1 base outside the gene matches. The material sequenced was peripheral blood. This chain uses TRBV28 with TRBJ2-7; TRBD1 matches at 8 bases. The sequence derives from a woman aged 40 to 50 with COVID-19, enrolled during active disease. The CDR3 DNA follows: TGTGCCAGCAAGGACAGGGCCTACGAGCAGTACTTC. It is translated as CASKDRAYEQYF.